This TCR beta chain derives from a study of blood T cells in healthy people across ages. There are a few counts of this clonotype. Its matching antigen is unknown. This CDR3 has 14 amino acids. V lost 4 bases and J 1 base, leaving 10 bases between the germline ends. Germline V lookup: CDR1 SNHLY, CDR2 FYNNEI. Study-wide points: Since the PBMCs were unsorted, naive and antigen-experienced cells could not be conclusively compared.

Using a J-beta primer mix together with a sample-barcoded 5' primer, a second PCR was run for about 6 to 11 cycles. One entry per CDR3 protein results from TCRdb running MiXCR on the 5' RACE reads. Of 800,000 to 1,000,000 distinct CDR3 sequences in the sample, around 46% were seen once. The sequence was collected from a man under 40 in good health. Sequenced: blood. The rearrangement joins TRBV2 to TRBJ1-1; unclear D gene. CDR3 coding DNA: TGTGCCAGCAGTGGGAGGACCGCGAACACTGAAGCTTTCTTT. Its translation: CASSGRTANTEAFF.